This TCR beta chain originates from a study of OX40 agonist ivuxolimab in advanced cancers. Germline V lookup: CDR1 KGHSH, CDR2 LQKENI. V shed 2 bases and J shed 1 base, with 8 bases lying between them. CDR3 size: 15 residues. Sequenced by immunoSEQ multiplex PCR; TCRdb stores in-frame clones only, minus some. The sample contains approximately 92,000 clones, approximately 93% of which appear only once. The chain joins TRBV18 to TRBJ1-4; D ambiguous. The specimen was CD4+ or CD8+ T cells sorted from blood, collected in a trial of the OX40 agonist ivuxolimab. The clonotype originates from an adult with an advanced solid tumor such as melanoma, head and neck, liver or kidney cancer. CDR3 DNA: TGTGCCAGCTCACCAGCTCTGGGAACTAATGAAAAACTGTTTTTT. Translated: CASSPALGTNEKLFF.